These T cell receptor beta chains were read from a single sample in a study of blood T cell repertoires in COVID-19. Sequencing was performed with immunoSEQ multiplex PCR; in TCRdb, only in-frame clones are kept and a portion is missing. Of 250,000 to 350,000 clones in the sample, about 90% are singletons; the top ten hold 5% to 7%. The sequenced sample consisted of peripheral blood. These receptors came from a man younger than 35 who had recovered from COVID-19. Each CDR3 is given with its conserved first and last residue. The order of the fields is clone size, J gene, D gene, V gene, CDR3 DNA, CDR3 protein. The D gene is left open where the match is weak. Size values are once, few and many counts, or a class for expanded clones, and some rows have none.

>.|TRBJ2-2|.|TRBV2
TGTGCCAGCAGTGATGAGGTACAGGGAGCCACCGGGGAGCTGTTTTTT
CASSDEVQGATGELFF
>.|TRBJ2-5|TRBD1|TRBV19
TGTGCCAGTAGTATGAGGGACAGGGGGCGAGAGACCCAGTACTTC
CASSMRDRGRETQYF
>.|TRBJ2-5|.|TRBV29-1
TGCAGCGTGAGCTTCTGGGAGACGCGGGCAGAGACCCAGTACTTC
CSVSFWETRAETQYF
>.|TRBJ2-1|TRBD2|TRBV4-2
TGTGCCAGCAGCCAAGGGACTAGCCCCTACAATGAGCAGTTCTTC
CASSQGTSPYNEQFF
>.|TRBJ2-1|.|TRBV29-1
TGCAGCGCGGGCCTAAGCTCCTACAATGAGCAGTTCTTC
CSAGLSSYNEQFF
>once|TRBJ2-1|.|TRBV9
TGTGCCAGCAGCCCGGGAGGAGGGGGTGAGCAGTTCTTC
CASSPGGGGEQFF
>.|TRBJ2-2|TRBD1|TRBV2
TGTGCCAGCGGAGTGGACAGGGGAAGTTCCGGGGAGCTGTTTTTT
CASGVDRGSSGELFF
>.|TRBJ1-1|.|TRBV5-1
TGCGCCAGCAGCTTGAAGGGGGAGAACACTGAAGCTTTCTTT
CASSLKGENTEAFF
>.|TRBJ2-2|TRBD1|TRBV5-1
TGCGCCAGCAGCCCCTATGACAGGGGCACCGGGGAGCTGTTTTTT
CASSPYDRGTGELFF
>once|TRBJ1-2|.|TRBV29-1
TGCAGCGTTGATATGTCGGGAACGTTTAACTATGGCTACACCTTC
CSVDMSGTFNYGYTF
>.|TRBJ1-1|.|TRBV9
TGTGCCAGCAGCGTAGGGGCCTCGGGGGACACTGAAGCTTTCTTT
CASSVGASGDTEAFF
>.|TRBJ2-4|TRBD1|TRBV27
TGTGCCAGTAGGGAAACGGGACAGGGAAACATTCAGTACTTC
CASRETGQGNIQYF
>.|TRBJ1-3|.|TRBV5-6
TGTGCCAGCAGCTGGTCCACAGGCTCTGGAAACACCATATATTTT
CASSWSTGSGNTIYF
>.|TRBJ1-2|TRBD1|TRBV5-1
TGCGCCAGCAGCGATCCGGGACAGACATACCCTGACTATGGCTACACCTTC
CASSDPGQTYPDYGYTF
>once|TRBJ1-1|.|TRBV4-1
TGCGCCAGCAGCCCGGGGGTTGGTGAAGCTTTCTTT
CASSPGVGEAFF
>.|TRBJ1-4|TRBD1|TRBV5-4
TGTGCCAGCAGCGTAGACCAGGGGGAGGAAAAACTGTTTTTT
CASSVDQGEEKLFF
>.|TRBJ1-4|.|TRBV7-2
TGTGCCAGCAGCTTAGCGCTTGACAGCCTTGCAACTAATGAAAAACTGTTTTTT
CASSLALDSLATNEKLFF
>.|TRBJ2-2|.|TRBV21-1
TGTGCCAGCAGCAAAGGAGAGGGATGGACTATCGGGAGTGAGAACACCGGGGAGCTGTTTTTT
CASSKGEGWTIGSENTGELFF
>.|TRBJ2-5|.|TRBV25-1
TGTGCCAGCAGTGAATCAGTGCAGGGCCAGTACTTC
CASSESVQGQYF
>.|TRBJ2-2|TRBD1|TRBV29-1
TGCAGCGTTGGCGACAGGGGTCCAGCCGGGGAGCTGTTTTTT
CSVGDRGPAGELFF
>.|TRBJ1-5|.|TRBV24-1
TGTGCCACCCCGGGGGTATATCAGCCCCAGCATTTT
CATPGVYQPQHF
>.|TRBJ2-5|TRBD1|TRBV7-3
TGTGCCAGCAGCTTAATCCCAGGGGGCCAAGAGACCCAGTACTTC
CASSLIPGGQETQYF
>.|TRBJ2-2|TRBD1|TRBV19
TGTGCCAGTACTCGGGGCAGGGGGCCTGTCGGGGAGCTGTTTTTT
CASTRGRGPVGELFF
>.|TRBJ1-3|.|TRBV5-6
TGTGCCAGCAGCTTGGGCAGGGGAAACACCATATATTTT
CASSLGRGNTIYF
>.|TRBJ1-2|.|TRBV14
TGTGCCAGCAGCCTTCGCGGGGGGAGCTTTGGCTACACCTTC
CASSLRGGSFGYTF
>.|TRBJ2-3|TRBD1|TRBV3-1/TRBV3-2
TGTGCCAGCAGCCCTCGGACAGGGGGCACAGATACGCAGTATTTT
CASSPRTGGTDTQYF
>once|TRBJ2-5|.|TRBV4-1
TGCGCCAGCAGCCCGTTTTTCGAAGAGACCCAGTACTTC
CASSPFFEETQYF
>.|TRBJ1-2|TRBD1|TRBV6-5
TGTGCCAGCAGGGAGGGACAGGTCTATGGCTACACCTTC
CASREGQVYGYTF
>.|TRBJ2-7|.|TRBV7-6
TGTGCCAGCAGCTTAGACGCGCGTTCGTACGAGCAGTACTTC
CASSLDARSYEQYF
>.|TRBJ2-1|TRBD2|TRBV15
TGTGCCACCAGCCCCCGGACTAGCGGAGGTCACAATGAGCAGTTCTTC
CATSPRTSGGHNEQFF
>.|TRBJ2-2|TRBD2|TRBV6-5
TGTGCCAGCAGTTACTGGGCTAGCGGCGCCACCGGGGAGCTGTTTTTT
CASSYWASGATGELFF
>few|TRBJ2-7|TRBD1|TRBV10-1
TGCGCCAGCAGTGTGGGACAGGCCTACGAGCAGTACTTC
CASSVGQAYEQYF
>.|TRBJ2-1|.|TRBV6-4
TGTGCCAGCAGTGTTCAGGGTTGGGCCAATGAGCAGTTCTTC
CASSVQGWANEQFF